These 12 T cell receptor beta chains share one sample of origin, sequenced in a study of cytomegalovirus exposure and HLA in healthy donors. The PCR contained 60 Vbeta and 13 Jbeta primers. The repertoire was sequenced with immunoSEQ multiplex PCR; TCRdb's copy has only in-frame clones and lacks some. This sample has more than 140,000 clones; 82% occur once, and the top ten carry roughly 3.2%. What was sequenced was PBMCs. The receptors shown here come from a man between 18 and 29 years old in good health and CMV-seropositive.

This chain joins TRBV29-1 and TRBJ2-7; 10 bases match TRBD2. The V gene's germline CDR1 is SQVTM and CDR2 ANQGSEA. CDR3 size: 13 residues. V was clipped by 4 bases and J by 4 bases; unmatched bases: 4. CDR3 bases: TGCAGCGTTGCGGGACTAGCGCAATACGAGCAGTACTTC. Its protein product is CSVAGLAQYEQYF.

The CDR3 bases are TGCGCCAGCAGCCTACGGGGACAGGGACCTGAAAAACTGTTTTTT. It is translated as CASSLRGQGPEKLFF. The rearrangement links TRBV5-1 to TRBJ1-4; 9 bases line up with TRBD1. Germline CDR1 is SGHRS and CDR2 is YFSETQ. V was clipped by 4 bases and J by 7 bases; unmatched bases: 8. CDR3 length: 15 amino acids.

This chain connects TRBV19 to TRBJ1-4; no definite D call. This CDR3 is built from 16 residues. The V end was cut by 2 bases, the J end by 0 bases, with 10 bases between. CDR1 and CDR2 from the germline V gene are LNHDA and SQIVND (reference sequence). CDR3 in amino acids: CASSIRVASTNEKLFF. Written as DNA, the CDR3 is TGTGCCAGTAGTATAAGAGTTGCGTCAACTAATGAAAAACTGTTTTTT.

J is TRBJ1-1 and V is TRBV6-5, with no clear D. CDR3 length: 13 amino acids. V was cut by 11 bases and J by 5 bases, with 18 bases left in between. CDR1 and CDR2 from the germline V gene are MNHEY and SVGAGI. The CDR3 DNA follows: TGTGCCCGGGTCCTTCGGCGGGGAACTGAAGCTTTCTTT. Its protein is CARVLRRGTEAFF.

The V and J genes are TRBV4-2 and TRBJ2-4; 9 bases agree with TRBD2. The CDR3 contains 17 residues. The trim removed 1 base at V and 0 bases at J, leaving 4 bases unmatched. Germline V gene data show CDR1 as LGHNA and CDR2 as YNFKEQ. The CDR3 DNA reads TGTGCCAGCAGCCAAGTGCTAGCGGGAACAGCCAAAAACATTCAGTACTTC. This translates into CASSQVLAGTAKNIQYF.

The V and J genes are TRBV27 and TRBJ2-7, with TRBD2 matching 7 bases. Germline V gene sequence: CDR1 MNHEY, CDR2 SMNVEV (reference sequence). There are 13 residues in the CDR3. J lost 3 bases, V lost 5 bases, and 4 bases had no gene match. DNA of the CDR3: TGTGCCAGCAGTCCGCCGGGAGGCTACGAGCAGTACTTC. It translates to CASSPPGGYEQYF.

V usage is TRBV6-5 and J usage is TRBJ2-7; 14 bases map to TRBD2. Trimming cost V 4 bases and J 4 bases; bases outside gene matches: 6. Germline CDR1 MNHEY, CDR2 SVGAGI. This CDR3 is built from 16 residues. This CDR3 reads CASSSPGLAGDYEQYF. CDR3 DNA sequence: TGTGCCAGCAGTTCCCCGGGACTAGCGGGAGATTACGAGCAGTACTTC.

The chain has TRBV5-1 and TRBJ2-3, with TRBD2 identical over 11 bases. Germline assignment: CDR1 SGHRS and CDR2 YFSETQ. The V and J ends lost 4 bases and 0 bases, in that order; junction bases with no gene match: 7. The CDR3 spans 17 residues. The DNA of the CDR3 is TGCGCCAGCAGCCTTCCGGGACTAGCGGATAGCACAGATACGCAGTATTTT. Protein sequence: CASSLPGLADSTDTQYF.

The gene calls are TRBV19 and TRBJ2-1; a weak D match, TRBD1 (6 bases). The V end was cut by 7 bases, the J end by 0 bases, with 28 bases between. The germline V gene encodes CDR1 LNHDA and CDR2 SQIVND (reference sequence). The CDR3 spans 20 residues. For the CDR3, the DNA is TGTGCCAGTACCGAAGAAGGCCAGTCGGTGGTGGGGGCCTCCTACAATGAGCAGTTCTTC. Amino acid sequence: CASTEEGQSVVGASYNEQFF.

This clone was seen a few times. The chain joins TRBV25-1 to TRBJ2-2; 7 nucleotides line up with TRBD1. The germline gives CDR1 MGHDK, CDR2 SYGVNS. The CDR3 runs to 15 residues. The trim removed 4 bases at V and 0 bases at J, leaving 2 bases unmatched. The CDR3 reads CASSAGTANTGELFF. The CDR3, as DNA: TGTGCCAGCAGTGCCGGGACAGCGAACACCGGGGAGCTGTTTTTT.

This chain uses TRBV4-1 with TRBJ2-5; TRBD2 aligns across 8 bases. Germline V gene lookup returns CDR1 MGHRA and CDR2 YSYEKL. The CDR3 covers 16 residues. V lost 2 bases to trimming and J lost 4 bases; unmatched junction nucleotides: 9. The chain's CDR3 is CASSQSSLAGGETQYF. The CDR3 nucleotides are TGCGCCAGCAGCCAATCCTCCCTTGCGGGGGGAGAGACCCAGTACTTC.

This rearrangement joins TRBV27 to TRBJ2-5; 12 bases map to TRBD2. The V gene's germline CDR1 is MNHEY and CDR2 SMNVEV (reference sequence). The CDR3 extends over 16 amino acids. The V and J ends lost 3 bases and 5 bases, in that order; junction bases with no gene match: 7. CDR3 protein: CASSLLAGGPQETQYF. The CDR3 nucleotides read TGTGCCAGCAGTTTGCTAGCGGGAGGGCCCCAGGAGACCCAGTACTTC.